What follows is one TCR beta chain and its context. This entry belongs to a study of ipilimumab plus nivolumab after autologous stem cell transplantation. Study background: The DLBCL cohort had primary refractory and relapsed disease, with 18-month progression-free survival of approximately 87% and 28%.

This table comes from immunoSEQ multiplex PCR, and its TCRdb copy is limited to in-frame clones, with some not included. The sample has fewer than 30,000 clones; just over 85% are singletons. V lost 3 bases and J 0 bases, leaving 12 bases between the germline ends. The CDR3 is 16 amino acids. From germline, CDR1 is ENHRY and CDR2 SYGVKD. The sample in question was PBMCs, obtained in a trial of ipilimumab plus nivolumab as post-transplant consolidation. The chain carries TRBV10-3 and TRBJ2-4; no clear D. The origin of this receptor is a male donor with diffuse large B-cell lymphoma. CDR3 bases: TGTGCCATCAGTGAAGGGAAGGGTATAGCCAAAAACATTCAGTACTTC. Translated, it gives CAISEGKGIAKNIQYF.